The clone carrying this T cell receptor beta chain turned up a few times. The CDR3 has 14 amino acids. Germline CDR1 and CDR2: MGHRA and YSYEKL. With V trimmed by 4 bases and J by 8 bases, 7 bases remained unmatched. Amplified TCR beta CDR3 regions came from RNA transcripts. The HTBI primer set was used in a first-round RT-PCR of the TCR CDR3. TCRdb reprocessed the multiplex PCR reads via MiXCR and lists one record per CDR3 protein. The sample records roughly 200,000 distinct CDR3 sequences, around 16% being singletons. This specimen comes from a study of T cells in Graves' hyperthyroidism and ophthalmopathy.

The chain uses TRBV4-1 and TRBJ1-4; 7 bases are shared with TRBD1. This sequence originates from a woman between 45 and 65 years old with Graves' hyperthyroidism. Sequenced: blood. The CDR3 loop is CASSLPPGGEKLFF. The CDR3, as DNA: TGCGCCAGCAGCCTTCCCCCAGGGGGGGAAAAACTGTTTTTT.